The T cell receptor (beta chain) under discussion was sequenced for a study of blood T cell repertoires in COVID-19. The ends were cut back, 0 bases at V and 12 bases at J, with 14 bases in the middle. Germline CDR1 reads MGHRA; CDR2 reads YSYEKL. The CDR3 is made up of 13 amino acids. The protocol was immunoSEQ multiplex PCR, while the TCRdb copy is restricted to in-frame clones and leaves out a portion. The sample includes roughly 380,000 clones, about 90% of them seen just once. The specimen sequenced was PBMCs or T cells enriched from blood (not recorded which). The chain has TRBV4-1 and TRBJ1-2; D is unclear. This receptor was taken from a woman in her twenties or thirties who had been exposed to COVID-19. The CDR3 region is CASSQESLRFHTF. CDR3 nucleotides: TGCGCCAGCAGCCAAGAATCCCTGAGGTTCCACACCTTC.